Listed here are 6 T cell receptor beta chains from one sample, sequenced in a study of T-cell reconstitution after alpha-beta-depleted transplantation in children. A TCRbeta library incorporating unique molecular identifiers was prepared. A single record per CDR3 protein comes from TCRdb applying MiXCR to the PCR reads. Of a few hundred thousand distinct CDR3 sequences listed, roughly 27% were seen once; the top ten hold about a third. Sample: PBMCs, taken before TCRalphabeta/CD19-depleted stem cell transplant. All receptors derive from a boy less than two years old with Wiskott-Aldrich syndrome, due to receive a stem cell transplant.

This clonotype was counted at least ten times. One end of the junction is discordant with germline, which a read error may explain. The chain has TRBV18 and TRBJ2-7; 8 bases map to TRBD1. This CDR3 region has 14 residues. Germline loops: CDR1 KGHSH, CDR2 LQKENI. The CDR3 DNA sequence: TGCGCCAGCAGCCCAGGGACAGGAAGATACGAGCAGTACTTC. It translates to CASSPGTGRYEQYF.

The chain combines TRBV7-9 with TRBJ2-7; TRBD2 matches at 11 bases. Looked up from germline, CDR1 is SEHNR and CDR2 is FQNEAQ (reference sequence). The length of the CDR3 is 15 residues. With 5 bases clipped from V and 2 bases from J, the junction kept 5 bases outside the gene matches. The CDR3 loop is CASSAGLAETYEQYF. CDR3 nucleotides: TGTGCCAGCAGCGCGGGACTAGCGGAAACCTACGAGCAGTACTTC. The entire variable domain, with the rest obtained from reference TRBV7-9 and TRBJ2-7, is as follows: DTGVSQNPRHKITKRGQNVTFRCDPISEHNRLYWYRQTLGQGPEFLTYFQNEAQLEKSRLLSDRFSAERPKGSFSTLEIQRTEQGDSAMYLCASSAGLAETYEQYFGPGTRLTVT.

This clonotype has just one count. Lacking the conserved final phenylalanine or tryptophan, this CDR3 likely reflects a read error. The gene calls are TRBV20-1 and TRBJ1-5; D not resolved. The CDR3 contains 12 residues. Germline lookup yields CDR1 DFQATT and CDR2 SNEGSKA (reference sequence). Deletions cut 0 bases from V and 7 bases from J, with 7 bases between. The CDR3 DNA is TGCAGTGCTAGAGATAGGGCCCAGCCCCAGCATTCT. Protein: CSARDRAQPQHS.

The V call is TRBV20-1, the J call TRBJ2-5; no clear D gene. The CDR3 covers 12 residues. Germline V gene lookup returns CDR1 DFQATT and CDR2 SNEGSKA (reference sequence). The V gene lost 5 bases and the J gene lost 3 bases, with 10 bases spanning the gap. The CDR3 spells CSASQVEETQYF. For the CDR3, the DNA is TGCAGTGCTTCTCAGGTCGAAGAGACCCAGTACTTC.

This clonotype was detected only once. CDR3: CASRPTGASYEQYF. The CDR3 nucleotides are TGTGCCAGCAGACCAACAGGGGCCTCCTACGAGCAGTACTTC. The chain uses TRBV7-7 and TRBJ2-7; 7 nucleotides align to TRBD1. J lost 0 bases, V lost 6 bases, and 5 bases had no gene match. The CDR3 sequence is 14 residues long. Germline CDR1 is SSHAT and CDR2 is FNYEAQ (reference sequence).

This clonotype has more than one count but fewer than ten. V is TRBV7-9 and J is TRBJ2-3, with D perhaps TRBD2 (6 bases). The CDR3 covers 17 residues. V was trimmed by 5 bases and J by 3 bases, leaving 21 bases between them. CDR1 and CDR2 (germline): SEHNR, FQNEAQ (reference sequence). This CDR3 is CASSKGSPGGATDTQYF. The CDR3 DNA reads TGTGCCAGCAGCAAAGGGAGCCCAGGAGGGGCTACAGATACGCAGTATTTT. Full variable domain (rest looked up from reference TRBV7-9 and TRBJ2-3): DTGVSQNPRHKITKRGQNVTFRCDPISEHNRLYWYRQTLGQGPEFLTYFQNEAQLEKSRLLSDRFSAERPKGSFSTLEIQRTEQGDSAMYLCASSKGSPGGATDTQYFGPGTRLTVL.